The 22 T cell receptor beta chains below come from one sample, sequenced in a study of OX40 agonist ivuxolimab in advanced cancers. This table comes from immunoSEQ multiplex PCR, and its TCRdb copy is limited to in-frame clones, with some not included. The data show about 80,000 clones, about nine tenths seen once. The sample consisted of CD4+ or CD8+ T cells sorted from blood, taken in a trial of the OX40 agonist ivuxolimab. The receptors originated from an adult with an advanced solid tumor such as melanoma, head and neck, liver or kidney cancer.

This chain links TRBV5-1 with TRBJ1-2; D is perhaps TRBD1 (6 bases). The V gene lost 1 base and the J gene lost 6 bases, with 10 bases spanning the gap. Looked up from germline, CDR1 is SGHRS and CDR2 is YFSETQ. This CDR3 region has 13 residues. The CDR3 here is CASSLMAGDGYTF. In DNA, the CDR3 is TGCGCCAGCAGCTTGATGGCAGGGGATGGCTACACCTTC.

With regard to this clone: A junction end diverges from the germline sequence, so it may reflect a read error. The chain is built from TRBV2 and TRBJ2-5; TRBD1 aligns across 7 bases. This CDR3 is 14 amino acids long. CDR1 and CDR2 from the germline V gene are SNHLY and FYNNEI. The CDR3 region is CASSERTGKEAQYF. The DNA for the CDR3 is TGTGCCAGCAGTGAGAGGACAGGAAAAGAGGCCCAGTACTTC.

The J gene is TRBJ1-6, the V gene TRBV25-1; D not certain. The CDR3 contains 12 residues. V was trimmed by 6 bases and J by 3 bases, leaving 3 bases between them. Germline-derived CDR1 and CDR2 are MGHDK and SYGVNS. DNA for the CDR3: TGTGCCAGCAGCCTCTATAATTCACCCCTCCACTTT. Its protein is CASSLYNSPLHF.

The V gene is TRBV5-1, the J gene TRBJ1-6; 7 bases line up with TRBD1. V shed 2 bases and J 6 bases; nucleotides not matched to a gene: 5. The CDR3 is 15 amino acids. The V gene's germline CDR1 is SGHRS and CDR2 YFSETQ. The CDR3 sequence: CASSFSGTVNSPLHF. As DNA, the CDR3 is TGCGCCAGCAGCTTCTCCGGGACAGTTAATTCACCCCTCCACTTT.

The chain carries TRBV18 and TRBJ2-7; 15 bases are a match to TRBD2. V gave up 0 bases and J gave up 12 bases; unmatched junction bases: 3. Germline CDR1 and CDR2: KGHSH and LQKENI. The CDR3 has 14 residues. CDR3 sequence (DNA): TGTGCCAGCTCACCACCGGGACTAGCGGGAGGTTTGTACTTC. As protein: CASSPPGLAGGLYF.

This clone was found once. The V gene is TRBV11-2, the J gene TRBJ1-4; maybe TRBD1 (5 bases). CDR3 length: 17 amino acids. Germline assignment: CDR1 SGHAT and CDR2 FQNNGV. Trimming stripped 2 bases from V and 0 bases from J, with 13 bases between. CDR3 coding DNA: TGTGCCAGCAGCTTAATGGGGGTGGGGACAACTAATGAAAAACTGTTTTTT. Amino acid sequence: CASSLMGVGTTNEKLFF.

The chain couples TRBV27 to TRBJ2-1, with 12 nucleotides matching TRBD2. This CDR3 contains 15 residues. J gave up 8 bases and V 2 bases, and 4 bases lay outside the gene matches. Germline CDR1 MNHEY, CDR2 SMNVEV (reference sequence). The CDR3 bases are TGTGCCAGCAGTTTACGACTAGCGGGAGATCATGAGCAGTTCTTC. Translated, it gives CASSLRLAGDHEQFF.

This chain connects TRBV30 to TRBJ1-1, with 9 nucleotides matching TRBD1. There are 15 residues in the CDR3. V gave up 3 bases and J gave up 5 bases; unmatched junction bases: 10. Germline assignment: CDR1 GTSNPN and CDR2 SVGIG (reference sequence). The CDR3 DNA reads TGTGCCTGGAGGGTAACAGGGGGCCGGGGGACTGAAGCTTTCTTT. Translation: CAWRVTGGRGTEAFF. The variable domain in full, with the rest retrieved from reference TRBV30 and TRBJ1-1, is SQTIHQWPATLVQPVGSPLSLECTVEGTSNPNLYWYRQAAGRGLQLLFYSVGIGQISSEVPQNLSASRPQDRQFILSSKKLLLSDSGFYLCAWRVTGGRGTEAFFGQGTRLTVV.

The rearrangement uses TRBV6-1 and TRBJ1-5; D possibly corresponds to TRBD1 (5 bases). V was clipped by 5 bases and J by 3 bases, with 14 bases between them. This CDR3 comprises 15 residues. CDR1 and CDR2 from the germline V gene are MNHNS and SASEGT. CDR3 residues: CASSPRRGYNQPQHF. The CDR3 region has the DNA TGTGCCAGCAGTCCTCGGAGGGGCTACAATCAGCCCCAGCATTTT.

The chain employs TRBV6-6 and TRBJ2-3; 8 bases are shared with TRBD2. Germline-derived CDR1 and CDR2 are MNHNY and SVGAGI (reference sequence). V was pared by 2 bases and J by 5 bases, with 3 bases of the junction left unmatched. The CDR3 is 14 amino acids. The CDR3 DNA sequence: TGTGCCAGCAGTTACGGACTAGCTGTAGATACGCAGTATTTT. Amino acid sequence: CASSYGLAVDTQYF.

The chain joins TRBV19 to TRBJ2-3; 8 positions match TRBD1. The V segment lost 5 bases and the J segment 2 bases; nucleotides outside the gene matches: 6. The germline V gene has CDR1 LNHDA and CDR2 SQIVND (reference sequence). This CDR3 is 15 amino acids long. CDR3 region: CASSPTGANTDTQYF. CDR3 nucleotide sequence: TGTGCCAGTAGTCCGACAGGGGCAAACACAGATACGCAGTATTTT.

J is TRBJ2-5 and V is TRBV11-1; TRBD1 is a possible D gene (5 bases). This CDR3 has 12 residues. V lost 2 bases to trimming and J lost 4 bases, with 5 bases between them. CDR1 and CDR2 from the germline V gene are SGHAT and FQDESV (reference sequence). The DNA for the CDR3 is TGTGCCAGCAGCTTAAGGGGAGAGACCCAGTACTTC. Translating it yields CASSLRGETQYF. The full variable domain, completed using reference TRBV11-1 and TRBJ2-5, is EAEVAQSPRYKITEKSQAVAFWCDPISGHATLYWYRQILGQGPELLVQFQDESVVDDSQLPKDRFSAERLKGVDSTLKIQPAELGDSAMYLCASSLRGETQYFGPGTRLLVL.

The chain couples TRBV28 to TRBJ2-7; TRBD1 matches at 7 bases. This CDR3 comprises 15 residues. J was trimmed by 0 bases and V by 8 bases; bases with no gene match: 10. CDR1 and CDR2 (germline): MDHEN, SYDVKM. The CDR3 nucleotides are TGTGCCAGCTCTCGACCTGGGACAGCCTCCTACGAGCAGTACTTC. Residues: CASSRPGTASYEQYF. Full variable domain (remainder filled in from reference TRBV28 and TRBJ2-7): DVKVTQSSRYLVKRTGEKVFLECVQDMDHENMFWYRQDPGLGLRLIYFSYDVKMKEKGDIPEGYSVSREKKERFSLILESASTNQTSMYLCASSRPGTASYEQYFGPGTRLTVT.

The chain recombines TRBV5-1 with TRBJ2-3, with D hard to call. This CDR3 spans 16 amino acids. The germline V and J ends were trimmed by 0 bases and 5 bases, with 16 bases remaining between them. Germline CDR1 is SGHRS and CDR2 is YFSETQ. The CDR3 nucleotides read TGCGCCAGCAGCTTGGCCCGGGTAGGGTTCGGAGATACGCAGTATTTT. Translation: CASSLARVGFGDTQYF.

The chain combines TRBV5-1 with TRBJ1-6, with D possibly being TRBD1 (5 bases). Germline V CDR1 and CDR2: SGHRS, YFSETQ. The CDR3 totals 15 residues. V lost 4 bases to trimming and J lost 7 bases, with 15 bases between them. In DNA, the CDR3 is TGCGCCAGCAGCATCAAGGTGGGGGACAATTCACCCCTCCACTTT. Amino acid sequence: CASSIKVGDNSPLHF.

This clone was counted a few times. The chain joins TRBV14 to TRBJ2-7, with D possibly being TRBD1 (6 bases). Trimming shortened V by 2 bases and J by 1 base, and 9 bases separated the two germline ends. Germline-derived CDR1 and CDR2 are SGHDN and FVKESK. This CDR3 is built from 14 residues. CDR3 sequence (DNA): TGTGCCAGCAGCCAATCAGGGGCGTCCTACGAGCAGTACTTC. Residues: CASSQSGASYEQYF. The whole variable domain, filled in from reference TRBV14 and TRBJ2-7, reads EAGVTQFPSHSVIEKGQTVTLRCDPISGHDNLYWYRRVMGKEIKFLLHFVKESKQDESGMPNNRFLAERTGGTYSTLKVQPAELEDSGVYFCASSQSGASYEQYFGPGTRLTVT.

This chain links TRBV4-3 with TRBJ1-2; D gene uncertain. V lost 1 base to trimming and J lost 8 bases, with 17 bases between them. This CDR3 is 15 amino acids long. Germline V gene lookup returns CDR1 LGHNA and CDR2 YSLEER. CDR3 nucleotide sequence: TGCGCCAGCAGCCAAGCTCCAGACGACGGGAGGGGCTACACCTTC. Translating it yields CASSQAPDDGRGYTF.

This clone was seen just once. This chain links TRBV28 with TRBJ2-5, with 8 bases that match TRBD2. The CDR3 loop spans 13 amino acids. After removal of 8 bases from V and 5 bases from J, the junction contained 7 bases not matched to a gene. Per germline, CDR1 MDHEN and CDR2 SYDVKM. The CDR3 here is CASRGGAPETQYF. CDR3 bases: TGTGCCAGCCGGGGGGGGGCCCCTGAGACCCAGTACTTC.

The chain recombines TRBV28 with TRBJ1-5, with D possibly being TRBD1 (5 bases). Germline CDR1 reads MDHEN; CDR2 reads SYDVKM. The CDR3 contains 15 residues. The V end lost 2 bases, the J end lost 3 bases, and 11 bases lay between the germline ends. The CDR3 sequence: CASSLGGVDNQPQHF. The CDR3 region has the DNA TGTGCCAGCAGTTTAGGGGGGGTGGACAATCAGCCCCAGCATTTT.

This clone was observed a single time. In nucleotides, the CDR3 is TGTGCCAGCAGCTTAGGACAGGGGTTGGCAGATACGCAGTATTTT. Protein: CASSLGQGLADTQYF. The rearrangement uses TRBV7-2 and TRBJ2-3; 8 nucleotides match TRBD1. Germline V lookup: CDR1 SGHTA, CDR2 FQGNSA. This CDR3 has 15 residues. The V and J ends lost 1 base and 4 bases, in that order; junction bases with no gene match: 4.

V gene TRBV7-9 combines with J gene TRBJ2-5, with 7 nucleotides matching TRBD1. The germline V gene has CDR1 SEHNR and CDR2 FQNEAQ (reference sequence). The CDR3 is made up of 14 amino acids. J lost 5 bases, V lost 5 bases, and 8 bases had no gene match. The CDR3 DNA sequence: TGTGCCAGCAGCAAGGGACAGACCCAGGAGACCCAGTACTTC. As protein: CASSKGQTQETQYF.

The chain combines TRBV2 with TRBJ1-1; D unclear. Germline assignment: CDR1 SNHLY and CDR2 FYNNEI. V dropped 2 bases and J dropped 2 bases, with 9 bases sitting between them. This CDR3 contains 14 residues. The CDR3: CASSENTLNTEAFF. The CDR3 DNA reads TGTGCCAGCAGTGAAAATACCCTCAACACTGAAGCTTTCTTT.